One TCR beta chain is described in this entry. The sample comes from a study of blood T cell repertoires in COVID-19. The CDR3 is 16 amino acids. Trimming at V came to 5 bases and at J to 4 bases, leaving 10 bases not matched to a gene. In germline, CDR1 is KGHSH, CDR2 LQKENI. TCRdb keeps only in-frame clones here, not all; method: immunoSEQ multiplex PCR. Here the sample spans about 68,000 clones, 85% to 90% being singletons. The specimen sequenced was peripheral blood. This clonotype was obtained from a man aged 50 or older with acute or convalescent COVID-19. V gene TRBV18 combines with J gene TRBJ2-2; 7 bases are shared with TRBD1. The CDR3 protein is CASSSQTGTSTGELFF. The DNA for the CDR3 is TGTGCCAGCTCATCGCAGACAGGGACGAGCACCGGGGAGCTGTTTTTT. The entire variable domain, with the rest obtained from reference TRBV18 and TRBJ2-2, is as follows: NAGVMQNPRHLVRRRGQEARLRCSPMKGHSHVYWYRQLPEEGLKFMVYLQKENIIDESGMPKERFSAEFPKEGPSILRIQQVVRGDSAAYFCASSSQTGTSTGELFFGEGSRLTVL.